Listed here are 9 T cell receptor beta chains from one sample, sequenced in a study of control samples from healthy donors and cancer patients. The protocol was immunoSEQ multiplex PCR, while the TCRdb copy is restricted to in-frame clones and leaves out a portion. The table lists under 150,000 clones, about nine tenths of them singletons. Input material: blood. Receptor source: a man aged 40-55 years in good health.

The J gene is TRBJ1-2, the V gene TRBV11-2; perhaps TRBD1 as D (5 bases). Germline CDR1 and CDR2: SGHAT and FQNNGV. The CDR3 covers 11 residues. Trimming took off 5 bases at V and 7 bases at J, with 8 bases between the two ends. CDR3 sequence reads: CASSLGGGYTF. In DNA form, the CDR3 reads TGTGCCAGCAGCCTGGGGGGTGGCTACACCTTC.

This CDR3 is CASSPSRYNEQFF. As DNA, the CDR3 is TGTGCCAGCAGCCCCAGCCGCTACAATGAGCAGTTCTTC. The chain carries TRBV5-8 and TRBJ2-1; no definite D call. Looked up from germline, CDR1 is SGHTS and CDR2 is YDEGEE. CDR3 length: 13 residues. V shed 4 bases and J shed 3 bases, with 8 bases lying between them.

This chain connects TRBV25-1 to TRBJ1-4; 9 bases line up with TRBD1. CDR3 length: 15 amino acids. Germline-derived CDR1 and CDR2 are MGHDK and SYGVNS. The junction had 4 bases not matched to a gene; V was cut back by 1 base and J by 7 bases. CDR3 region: CASSEWGTGLEKLFF. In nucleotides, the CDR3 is TGTGCCAGCAGTGAATGGGGGACAGGGCTTGAAAAACTGTTTTTT.

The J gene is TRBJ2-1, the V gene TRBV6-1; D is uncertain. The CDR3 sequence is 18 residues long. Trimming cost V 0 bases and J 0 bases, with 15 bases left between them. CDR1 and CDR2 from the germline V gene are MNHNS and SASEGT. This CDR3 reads CASSEAQPGPSSYNEQFF. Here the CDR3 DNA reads TGTGCCAGCAGTGAAGCCCAACCCGGGCCTAGCTCCTACAATGAGCAGTTCTTC.

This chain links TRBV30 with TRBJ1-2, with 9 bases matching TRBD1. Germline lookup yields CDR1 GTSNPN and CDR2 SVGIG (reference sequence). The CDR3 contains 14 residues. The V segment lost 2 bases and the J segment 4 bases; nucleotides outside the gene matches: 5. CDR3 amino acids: CAWSSRQGVYGYTF. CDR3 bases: TGTGCCTGGAGTTCGAGACAGGGGGTCTATGGCTACACCTTC.

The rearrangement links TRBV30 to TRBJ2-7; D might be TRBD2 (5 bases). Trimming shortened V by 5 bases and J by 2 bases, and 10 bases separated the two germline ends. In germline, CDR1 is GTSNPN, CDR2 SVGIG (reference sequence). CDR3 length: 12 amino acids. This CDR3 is CAWGSSTYEQYF. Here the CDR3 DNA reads TGTGCCTGGGGGAGTTCTACCTACGAGCAGTACTTC.

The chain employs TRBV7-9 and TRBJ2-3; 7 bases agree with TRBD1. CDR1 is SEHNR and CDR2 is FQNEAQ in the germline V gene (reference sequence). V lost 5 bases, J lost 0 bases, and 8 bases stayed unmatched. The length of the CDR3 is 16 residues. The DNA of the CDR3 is TGTGCCAGCAGCAAGGACAGGTCTTCGAGCACAGATACGCAGTATTTT. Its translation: CASSKDRSSSTDTQYF.

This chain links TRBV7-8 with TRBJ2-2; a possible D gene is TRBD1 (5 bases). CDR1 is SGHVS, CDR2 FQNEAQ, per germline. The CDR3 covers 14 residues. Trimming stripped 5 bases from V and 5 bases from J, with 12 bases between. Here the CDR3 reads CASSKAGWTGELFF. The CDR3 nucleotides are TGTGCCAGCAGCAAAGCAGGGTGGACCGGGGAGCTGTTTTTT.

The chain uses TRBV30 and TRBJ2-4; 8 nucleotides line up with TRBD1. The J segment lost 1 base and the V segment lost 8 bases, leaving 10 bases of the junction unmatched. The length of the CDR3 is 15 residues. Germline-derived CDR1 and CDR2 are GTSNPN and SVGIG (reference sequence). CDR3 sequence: CARPDRGSAKNIQYF. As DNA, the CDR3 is TGTGCCCGGCCAGACAGGGGTTCCGCCAAAAACATTCAGTACTTC. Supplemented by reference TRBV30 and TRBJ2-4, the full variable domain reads SQTIHQWPATLVQPVGSPLSLECTVEGTSNPNLYWYRQAAGRGLQLLFYSVGIGQISSEVPQNLSASRPQDRQFILSSKKLLLSDSGFYLCARPDRGSAKNIQYFGAGTRLSVL.